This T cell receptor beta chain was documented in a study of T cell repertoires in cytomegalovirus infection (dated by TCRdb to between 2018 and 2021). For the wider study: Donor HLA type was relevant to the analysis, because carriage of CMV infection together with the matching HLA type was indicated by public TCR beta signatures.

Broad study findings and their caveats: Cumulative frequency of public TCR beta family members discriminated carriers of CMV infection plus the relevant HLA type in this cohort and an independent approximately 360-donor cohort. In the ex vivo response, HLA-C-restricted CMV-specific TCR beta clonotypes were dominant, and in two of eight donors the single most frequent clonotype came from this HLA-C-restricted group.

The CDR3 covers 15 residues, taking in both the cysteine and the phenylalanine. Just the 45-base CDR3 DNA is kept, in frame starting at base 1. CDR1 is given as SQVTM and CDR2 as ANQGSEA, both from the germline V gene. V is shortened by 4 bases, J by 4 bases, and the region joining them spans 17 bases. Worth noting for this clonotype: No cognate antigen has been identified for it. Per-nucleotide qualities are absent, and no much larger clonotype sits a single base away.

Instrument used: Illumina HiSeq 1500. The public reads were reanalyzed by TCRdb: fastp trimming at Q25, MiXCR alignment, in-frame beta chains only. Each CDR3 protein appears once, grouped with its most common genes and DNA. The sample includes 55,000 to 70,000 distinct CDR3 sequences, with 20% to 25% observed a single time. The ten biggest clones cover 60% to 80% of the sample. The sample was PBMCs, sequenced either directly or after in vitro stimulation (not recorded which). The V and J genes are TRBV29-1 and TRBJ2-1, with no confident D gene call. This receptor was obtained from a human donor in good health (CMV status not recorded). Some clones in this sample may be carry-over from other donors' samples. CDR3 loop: CSVGLDPYAYNEQFF. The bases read TGCAGCGTTGGGTTGGACCCTTATGCTTACAATGAGCAGTTCTTC.